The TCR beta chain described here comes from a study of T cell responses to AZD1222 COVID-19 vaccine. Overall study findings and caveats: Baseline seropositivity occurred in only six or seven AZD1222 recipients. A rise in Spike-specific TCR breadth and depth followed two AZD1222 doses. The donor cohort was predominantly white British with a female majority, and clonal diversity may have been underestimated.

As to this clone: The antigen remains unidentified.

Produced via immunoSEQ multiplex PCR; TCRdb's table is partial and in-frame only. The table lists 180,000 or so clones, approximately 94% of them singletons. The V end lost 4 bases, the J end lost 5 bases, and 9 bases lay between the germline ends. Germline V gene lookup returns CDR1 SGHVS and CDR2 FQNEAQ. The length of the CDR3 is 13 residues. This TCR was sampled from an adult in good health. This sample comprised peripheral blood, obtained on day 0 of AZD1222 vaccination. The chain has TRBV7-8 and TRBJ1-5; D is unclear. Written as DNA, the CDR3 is TGTGCCAGCAGCTCGTTAAGGGATCAGCCCCAGCATTTT. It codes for CASSSLRDQPQHF.